The 27 T cell receptor beta chains reported below all come from one sample, sequenced in a study of T cells in Graves' hyperthyroidism and ophthalmopathy. From RNA transcripts, TCR beta CDR3 regions were amplified. First-round RT-PCR targeting the TCR CDR3 was performed with the HTBI primer set. Using its own MiXCR run on the multiplex PCR reads, TCRdb lists one record per CDR3 protein. Of around 200,000 distinct CDR3 sequences in the sample, around 20% were seen once. The source material was blood. These TCRs come from a middle-aged man with Graves' hyperthyroidism.

This clonotype was observed at least ten times. This chain uses TRBV11-2 with TRBJ2-5; D perhaps matches TRBD1 (5 bases). Per germline, CDR1 SGHAT and CDR2 FQNNGV. With 1 base removed from V and 5 bases from J, the gap between germline ends came to 11 bases. The CDR3 spans 14 residues. The CDR3 region has the DNA TGTGCCAGCAGCTTAGTCTCCAGGGTGGAGACCCAGTACTTC. Protein sequence: CASSLVSRVETQYF.

This clonotype was seen a few times. The chain links TRBV27 to TRBJ1-1, with a possible D match to TRBD1 (6 bases). Germline V gene sequence: CDR1 MNHEY, CDR2 SMNVEV (reference sequence). Trimming pared 2 bases from V and 4 bases from J, leaving 14 bases between. This CDR3 region has 15 residues. This chain's CDR3 is CASSLSNRVGTEAFF. The CDR3, as DNA: TGTGCCAGCAGTTTAAGCAACAGGGTAGGCACTGAAGCTTTCTTT.

This clonotype was counted many times. J is TRBJ2-3 and V is TRBV6-2 or TRBV6-3, with D hard to call. In germline, CDR1 is MNHEY, CDR2 SVGEGT. The CDR3 loop spans 13 amino acids. Trimming removed 2 bases from V and 7 bases from J, with 10 bases in between. For the CDR3, the DNA is TGTGCCAGCAGTTACCTTTCGCAGAATACGCAGTATTTT. Its translation: CASSYLSQNTQYF.

The chain is built from TRBV28 and TRBJ2-5; tentative D call: TRBD1 (8 bases). This CDR3 comprises 13 residues. V lost 8 bases and J lost 6, with 16 bases in between. The germline CDR1 and CDR2 sequences are MDHEN and SYDVKM. The CDR3 DNA reads as TGTGCCAGCCGAACAGGGGGGGCAAAGACCCAGTACTTC. Translating gives CASRTGGAKTQYF.

This clonotype came up a few times. V gene TRBV6-1 combines with J gene TRBJ2-1, with D perhaps matching TRBD1 (5 bases). Germline loops: CDR1 MNHNS, CDR2 SASEGT. The V gene lost 7 bases and the J gene lost 4 bases, with 11 bases spanning the gap. The CDR3 is 13 residues long. In DNA, the CDR3 is TGTGCCAGCAACGGACACCTGTACAATGAGCAGTTCTTC. Amino acids: CASNGHLYNEQFF.

There are many counts of this clonotype. V is TRBV20-1 and J is TRBJ1-3; TRBD1 might be the D (5 bases). This CDR3 contains 15 residues. The germline V and J ends were trimmed by 5 bases and 0 bases, with 14 bases remaining between them. The V gene's germline CDR1 is DFQATT and CDR2 SNEGSKA (reference sequence). This CDR3 reads CSARGTSSSGNTIYF. As DNA, the CDR3 is TGCAGTGCTCGCGGGACCTCTTCCTCTGGAAACACCATATATTTT.

This clonotype was counted many times. The chain joins TRBV3-1 to TRBJ2-3; D may be TRBD1 or TRBD2 (7 bases each). The CDR3 spans 15 residues. CDR1 and CDR2 (germline): LGHDT, YNNKEL (reference sequence). With 10 bases removed from V and 5 bases from J, the gap between germline ends came to 22 bases. The CDR3 DNA sequence: TGTGCCACTCGCACGGGGAGGGGGCCTGGAGATACGCAGTATTTT. This sequence encodes CATRTGRGPGDTQYF.

This clonotype was recorded only once. Just one base apart from a much larger clone, this may be a read error. The chain is built from TRBV5-1 and TRBJ2-7; weak D call: TRBD1 (5 bases). There are 13 residues in the CDR3. The V gene's germline CDR1 is SGHRS and CDR2 YFSETQ. CDR3 amino acids: CASSLDTDNERYF. CDR3 in DNA: TGCGCCAGCAGCTTGGACACGGACAACGAGCGGTACTTC. The full variable domain, its missing parts supplied by reference TRBV5-1 and TRBJ2-7, is KAGVTQTPRYLIKTRGQQVTLSCSPISGHRSVSWYQQTPGQGLQFLFEYFSETQRNKGNFPGRFSGRQFSNSRSEMNVSTLELGDSALYLCASSLDTDNERYFGPGTRLTVT.

As regards this clonotype: With a much larger clone just one base away, this may be a read error. The chain has TRBV29-1 and TRBJ2-3; tentatively, D is TRBD1 (5 bases). This CDR3 spans 15 amino acids. V was clipped by 6 bases and J by 4 bases, with 20 bases between them. In germline, CDR1 is SQVTM, CDR2 ANQGSEA. CDR3: CSVDSESGAADTQYF. The CDR3 DNA reads TGCAGCGTAGACTCAGAGAGTGGGGCGGCAGATACGCAGTATTTT.

The rearrangement uses TRBV20-1 and TRBJ2-1; possibly TRBD1 for D (5 bases). The germline V and J ends were trimmed by 3 bases and 4 bases, with 19 bases remaining between them. The CDR3 has 16 amino acids. CDR1 and CDR2 from the germline V gene are DFQATT and SNEGSKA (reference sequence). Here the CDR3 reads CSASRKISRVYNEQFF. In nucleotides, the CDR3 is TGCAGTGCTAGTAGGAAGATTTCCAGGGTTTACAATGAGCAGTTCTTC.

This clonotype was seen just once. The chain is built from TRBV10-3 and TRBJ2-1; TRBD2 aligns across 10 bases. V lost 8 bases to trimming and J lost 10 bases; unmatched junction nucleotides: 17. The CDR3 loop spans 16 amino acids. Germline V gene data show CDR1 as ENHRY and CDR2 as SYGVKD. In DNA form, the CDR3 reads TGTGCCATCGAGAGCGGGGGGGCCGGCCGGTCTGGGGAGCAGTTCTTC. This codes for CAIESGGAGRSGEQFF.

There are a few counts of this clonotype. This chain links TRBV11-2 with TRBJ2-7; possible D gene TRBD1, 5 bases. In germline, CDR1 is SGHAT, CDR2 FQNNGV. V was pared by 11 bases and J by 4 bases, with 12 bases between. This CDR3 has 11 amino acids. The CDR3: CACSSGYEQYF. The CDR3 coding sequence is TGTGCCTGTTCGTCAGGGTACGAGCAGTACTTC.

The sample holds a few counts of this clonotype. The chain couples TRBV28 to TRBJ2-2, with D perhaps matching TRBD1 (5 bases). CDR3 size: 17 residues. The germline V gene has CDR1 MDHEN and CDR2 SYDVKM. V was shortened by 2 bases and J by 6 bases, with 19 bases between the two germline ends. CDR3 loop: CASSLRRSTRVSGELFF. The CDR3, as DNA: TGTGCCAGCAGTTTACGACGCTCCACCAGGGTCTCCGGGGAGCTGTTTTTT.

The table lists this clonotype with many counts. The J gene is TRBJ2-5, the V gene TRBV6-1; perhaps TRBD2 as D (6 bases). CDR1 is MNHNS, CDR2 SASEGT, per germline. The length of the CDR3 is 17 residues. V gave up 3 bases and J gave up 0 bases, with 17 bases separating them. The chain's CDR3 is CASSDGLTAGHQETQYF. The CDR3 nucleotides are TGTGCCAGCAGTGACGGGTTGACTGCGGGGCACCAAGAGACCCAGTACTTC.

This clonotype appeared a few times. The genes are TRBV27 and TRBJ2-7; D is uncertain. V was cut by 7 bases and J by 7 bases, with 20 bases left in between. The CDR3 length is 14 residues. The germline CDR1 and CDR2 sequences are MNHEY and SMNVEV (reference sequence). In DNA, the CDR3 is TGTGCCAGCAACCCCGGGTTTTTCTCTGAGGAGCAGTACTTC. Encoded protein: CASNPGFFSEEQYF.

This clonotype showed up many times. The chain has TRBV4-3 and TRBJ2-7; D is unclear. CDR3 size: 13 residues. Germline loops: CDR1 LGHNA, CDR2 YSLEER. The V end was cut by 0 bases, the J end by 5 bases, with 8 bases between. CDR3 bases: TGCGCCAGCAGCCAAGATGGGCTTGACGAGCAGTACTTC. This encodes CASSQDGLDEQYF.

This clonotype occurred many times. This chain links TRBV7-9 with TRBJ2-3, with D unclear. V was shortened by 7 bases and J by 0 bases, with 8 bases between the two germline ends. Per the germline V gene, CDR1 is SEHNR and CDR2 is FQNEAQ (reference sequence). CDR3 length equals 13 residues. CDR3 in DNA: TGTGCCAGCACTACACTGAGCACAGATACGCAGTATTTT. This codes for CASTTLSTDTQYF.

The chain's CDR3 is CASSVDRNYGYTF. The CDR3 region has the DNA TGTGCCAGCAGCGTTGACAGAAACTATGGCTACACCTTC. The chain combines TRBV9 with TRBJ1-2, with TRBD1 as a possible D gene (5 bases). Germline V gene data show CDR1 as SGDLS and CDR2 as YYNGEE. V was cut by 2 bases and J by 2 bases, with 7 bases left in between. There are 13 residues in the CDR3.

This rearrangement joins TRBV11-2 to TRBJ1-3, with D unclear. Germline CDR1 is SGHAT and CDR2 is FQNNGV. V lost 0 bases to trimming and J lost 4 bases, with 16 bases between them. This CDR3 comprises 17 residues. CDR3 nucleotides: TGTGCCAGCAGCTTAGATCGTGTGTGGCATCCAGGAAACACCATATATTTT. Protein: CASSLDRVWHPGNTIYF.

This clonotype was seen repeatedly, ten times or more. The rearrangement uses TRBV28 and TRBJ2-7; no firm D call. Germline CDR1 is MDHEN and CDR2 is SYDVKM. Trimming cost V 8 bases and J 8 bases, with 22 bases left between them. The CDR3 loop spans 14 amino acids. The CDR3 nucleotides are TGTGCCAGCGCCTCGGGTGGGGTGGTCGACAAGCAGTACTTC. Protein sequence: CASASGGVVDKQYF.

This clonotype has just a few counts. A much larger clone lies one base from this, so it may be a read error. The chain recombines TRBV3-1 with TRBJ2-7; D is ambiguous. CDR1 and CDR2 from the germline V gene are LGHDT and YNNKEL (reference sequence). V shed 5 bases and J shed 1 base, with 6 bases lying between them. This CDR3 has 12 amino acids. CDR3 nucleotide sequence: TGTGCCAGCAGCTGGCAGTCCTACGAGCAGTACTTC. It specifies CASSWQSYEQYF.

The chain has TRBV6-2 or TRBV6-3 and TRBJ2-7, with D possibly TRBD1 on 5 matching bases. Trimming stripped 6 bases from V and 0 bases from J, with 12 bases between. CDR3 size: 14 residues. Germline CDR1 is MNHEY and CDR2 is SVGEGT. This CDR3 is CASRSRTRSYEQYF. Written as DNA, the CDR3 is TGTGCCAGCAGATCCCGGACACGCTCCTACGAGCAGTACTTC.

This clonotype was recorded at least ten times. The chain joins TRBV14 to TRBJ1-6; no clear D. V was trimmed by 4 bases and J by 6 bases, leaving 7 bases between them. CDR1 is SGHDN, CDR2 FVKESK, per germline. The CDR3 length is 13 residues. The CDR3 sequence: CASSPTANSPLHF. The CDR3 bases are TGTGCCAGCAGCCCCACCGCTAATTCACCCCTCCACTTT.

This clonotype has ten or more counts. This chain uses TRBV29-1 with TRBJ2-2, with 8 bases aligning to TRBD2. Per the germline V gene, CDR1 is SQVTM and CDR2 is ANQGSEA. Unmatched junction bases numbered 6, after V lost 6 bases and J lost 3 bases. The CDR3 spans 14 residues. Written as DNA, the CDR3 is TGCAGCGTCCTTAGCGGGGCATACACCGGGGAGCTGTTTTTT. It specifies CSVLSGAYTGELFF.

CDR3 DNA sequence: TGTGCCAGCAGTTACTCGATGAACAGGTTTCGAGTTGAGCAGTTCTTC. This sequence encodes CASSYSMNRFRVEQFF. This sequence joins TRBV6-5 and TRBJ2-1; a possible D gene is TRBD1 (5 bases). Between the trimmed V and J ends, which lost 0 bases and 9 bases, there was a span of 18 bases. CDR3 size: 16 residues. Germline CDR1 reads MNHEY; CDR2 reads SVGAGI.

This clonotype was seen more than once but under ten times. The rearrangement joins TRBV7-3 to TRBJ2-5; D is uncertain. The germline gives CDR1 SGHTA, CDR2 FQGTGA. This CDR3 is built from 13 residues. Trimming cost V 6 bases and J 4 bases, with 12 bases left between them. As DNA, the CDR3 is TGTGCCAGCAGTAGATCCAATGGAGAGACCCAGTACTTC. This encodes CASSRSNGETQYF.

There are many counts of this clonotype. The chain uses TRBV20-1 and TRBJ2-7; TRBD2 matches at 7 bases. Trimming removed 3 bases from V and 1 base from J; junction bases left unmatched: 9. CDR1 is DFQATT and CDR2 is SNEGSKA in the germline V gene (reference sequence). This CDR3 comprises 15 residues. CDR3 sequence reads: CSARTWAGRSYEQYF. For the CDR3, the DNA is TGCAGTGCTAGGACATGGGCCGGGAGGTCCTACGAGCAGTACTTC.